This T cell receptor (beta chain) was observed in a study of cytomegalovirus exposure and HLA in healthy donors. Study-level points and caveats: TCR beta chains numbering more than 150 were designated cytomegalovirus-associated. The CMV antigen specificity of a few CMV-associated chains was confirmed through in vitro analysis.

Sequenced by immunoSEQ multiplex PCR; TCRdb stores in-frame clones only, minus some. The data hold about 240,000 clones, with 80% to 90% observed a single time. Germline V gene sequence: CDR1 MNHEY, CDR2 SVGAGI. V was shortened by 4 bases and J by 0 bases, with 9 bases between the two germline ends. The CDR3 runs 14 residues. Concerning this clone: Its antigen is not known.

The donors belonged to the roughly 130-subject validation cohort, separate from the 666-subject first cohort. The V gene is TRBV6-5, the J gene TRBJ1-2; no clear D. The sequence was obtained from a man younger than 35 in good health and CMV-seronegative. What was sequenced was PBMCs. The CDR3 loop is CASSFGIANYGYTF. The CDR3 DNA sequence: TGTGCCAGCAGTTTTGGCATTGCTAACTATGGCTACACCTTC.